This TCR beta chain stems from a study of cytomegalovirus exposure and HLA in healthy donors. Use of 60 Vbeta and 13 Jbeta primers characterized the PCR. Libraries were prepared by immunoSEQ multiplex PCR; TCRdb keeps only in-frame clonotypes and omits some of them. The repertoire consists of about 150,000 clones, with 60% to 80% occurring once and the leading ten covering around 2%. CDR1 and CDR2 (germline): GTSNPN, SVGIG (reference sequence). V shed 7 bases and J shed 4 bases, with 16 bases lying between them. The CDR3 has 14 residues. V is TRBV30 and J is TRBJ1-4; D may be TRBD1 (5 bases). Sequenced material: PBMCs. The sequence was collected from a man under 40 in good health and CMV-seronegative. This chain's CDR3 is CALHKRGHNEKLFF. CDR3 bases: TGTGCCTTACATAAAAGGGGCCATAATGAAAAACTGTTTTTT.